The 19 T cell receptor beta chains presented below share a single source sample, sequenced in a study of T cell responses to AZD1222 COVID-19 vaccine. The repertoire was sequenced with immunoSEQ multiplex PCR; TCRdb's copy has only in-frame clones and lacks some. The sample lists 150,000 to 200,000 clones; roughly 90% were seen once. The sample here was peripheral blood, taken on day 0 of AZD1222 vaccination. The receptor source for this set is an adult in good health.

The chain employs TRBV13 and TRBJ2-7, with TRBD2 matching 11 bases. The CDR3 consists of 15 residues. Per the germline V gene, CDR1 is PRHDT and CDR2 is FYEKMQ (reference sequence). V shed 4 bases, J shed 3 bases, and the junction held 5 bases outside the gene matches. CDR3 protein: CASSSLAGGHYEQYF. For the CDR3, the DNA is TGTGCCAGCAGCTCGCTAGCGGGGGGCCACTACGAGCAGTACTTC.

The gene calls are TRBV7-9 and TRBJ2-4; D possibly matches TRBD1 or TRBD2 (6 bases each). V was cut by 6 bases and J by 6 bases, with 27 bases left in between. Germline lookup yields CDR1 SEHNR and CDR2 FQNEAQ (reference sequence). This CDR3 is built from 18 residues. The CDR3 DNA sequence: TGTGCCAGCAGTGAATTCCTAGGGGGGCCGGGCGGTGGAAACATTCAGTACTTC. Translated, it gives CASSEFLGGPGGGNIQYF.

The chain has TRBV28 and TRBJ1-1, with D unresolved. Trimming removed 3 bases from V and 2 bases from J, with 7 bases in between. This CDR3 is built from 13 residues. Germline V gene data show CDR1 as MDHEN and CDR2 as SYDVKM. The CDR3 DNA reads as TGTGCCAGCAGTTTTACCAGAAACACTGAAGCTTTCTTT. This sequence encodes CASSFTRNTEAFF.

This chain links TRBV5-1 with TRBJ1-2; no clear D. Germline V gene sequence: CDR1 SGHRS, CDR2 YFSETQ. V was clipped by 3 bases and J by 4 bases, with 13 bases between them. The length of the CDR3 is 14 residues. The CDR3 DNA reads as TGCGCCAGCAGCTCTCAACAGATTCCCTATGGCTACACCTTC. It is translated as CASSSQQIPYGYTF. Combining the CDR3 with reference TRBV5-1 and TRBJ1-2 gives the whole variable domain KAGVTQTPRYLIKTRGQQVTLSCSPISGHRSVSWYQQTPGQGLQFLFEYFSETQRNKGNFPGRFSGRQFSNSRSEMNVSTLELGDSALYLCASSSQQIPYGYTFGSGTRLTVV.

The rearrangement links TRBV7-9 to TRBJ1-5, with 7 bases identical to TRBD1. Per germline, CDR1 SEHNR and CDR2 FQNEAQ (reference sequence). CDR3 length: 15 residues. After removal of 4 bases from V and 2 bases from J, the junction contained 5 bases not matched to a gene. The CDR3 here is CASSSDREGNQPQHF. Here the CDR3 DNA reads TGTGCCAGCAGCTCAGACAGGGAGGGCAATCAGCCCCAGCATTTT. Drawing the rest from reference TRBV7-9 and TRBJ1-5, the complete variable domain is DTGVSQNPRHKITKRGQNVTFRCDPISEHNRLYWYRQTLGQGPEFLTYFQNEAQLEKSRLLSDRFSAERPKGSFSTLEIQRTEQGDSAMYLCASSSDREGNQPQHFGDGTRLSIL.

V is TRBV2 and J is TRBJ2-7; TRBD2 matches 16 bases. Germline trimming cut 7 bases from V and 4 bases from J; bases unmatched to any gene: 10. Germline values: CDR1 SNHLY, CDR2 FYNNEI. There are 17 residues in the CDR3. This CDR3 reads CASNQGTSGRAGYEQYF. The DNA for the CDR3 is TGTGCCAGCAACCAAGGGACTAGCGGGAGGGCCGGGTACGAGCAGTACTTC. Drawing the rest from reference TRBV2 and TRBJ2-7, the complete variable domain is EPEVTQTPSHQVTQMGQEVILRCVPISNHLYFYWYRQILGQKVEFLVSFYNNEISEKSEIFDDQFSVERPDGSNFTLKIRSTKLEDSAMYFCASNQGTSGRAGYEQYFGPGTRLTVT.

The CDR3 is CASSLGQGSRYEQYF. CDR3 sequence (DNA): TGTGCCAGCAGCTTGGGACAGGGGTCGAGATACGAGCAGTACTTC. This chain uses TRBV11-2 with TRBJ2-7; 10 nucleotides align to TRBD1. Germline V gene sequence: CDR1 SGHAT, CDR2 FQNNGV. The CDR3 runs to 15 residues. Trimming at V came to 3 bases and at J to 4 bases, leaving 6 bases not matched to a gene.

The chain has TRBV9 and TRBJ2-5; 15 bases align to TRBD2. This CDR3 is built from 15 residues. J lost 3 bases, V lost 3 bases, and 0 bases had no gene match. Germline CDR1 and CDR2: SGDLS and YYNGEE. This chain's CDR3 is CASSGTSGGEETQYF. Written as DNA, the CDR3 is TGTGCCAGCAGCGGGACTAGCGGGGGGGAAGAGACCCAGTACTTC.

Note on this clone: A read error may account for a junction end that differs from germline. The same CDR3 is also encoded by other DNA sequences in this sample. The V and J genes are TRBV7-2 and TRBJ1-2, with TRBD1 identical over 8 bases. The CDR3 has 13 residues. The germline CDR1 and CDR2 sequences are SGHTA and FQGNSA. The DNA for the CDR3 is TGCGCCAGCAGGCCCAGGGGGCAACATGGCTACACCTTC. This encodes CASRPRGQHGYTF.

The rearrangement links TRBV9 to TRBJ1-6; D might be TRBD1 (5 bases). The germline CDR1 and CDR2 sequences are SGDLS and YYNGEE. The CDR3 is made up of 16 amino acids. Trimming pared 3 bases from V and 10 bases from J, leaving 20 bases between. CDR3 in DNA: TGTGCCAGCAGCGATTTTAGGGCAGGGCAGGAATCACCCCTCCACTTT. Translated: CASSDFRAGQESPLHF.

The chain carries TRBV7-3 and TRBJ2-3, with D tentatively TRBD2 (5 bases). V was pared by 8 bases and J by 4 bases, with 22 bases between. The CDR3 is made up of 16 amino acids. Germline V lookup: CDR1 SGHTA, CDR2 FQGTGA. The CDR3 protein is CASSLSGLGLSDTQYF. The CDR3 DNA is TGTGCCAGCTCCCTTTCCGGTCTAGGACTCTCAGATACGCAGTATTTT.

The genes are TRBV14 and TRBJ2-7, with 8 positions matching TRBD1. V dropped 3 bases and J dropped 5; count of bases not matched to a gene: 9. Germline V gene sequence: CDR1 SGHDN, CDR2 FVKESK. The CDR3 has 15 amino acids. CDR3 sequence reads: CASSHRQGYFDEQYF. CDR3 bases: TGTGCCAGCAGCCATAGACAGGGGTATTTCGACGAGCAGTACTTC.

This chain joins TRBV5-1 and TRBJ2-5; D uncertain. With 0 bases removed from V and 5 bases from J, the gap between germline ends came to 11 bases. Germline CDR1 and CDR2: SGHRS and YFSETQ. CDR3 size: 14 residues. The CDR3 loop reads CASSLVLNRETQYF. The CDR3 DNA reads TGCGCCAGCAGCTTGGTTCTGAATAGGGAGACCCAGTACTTC.

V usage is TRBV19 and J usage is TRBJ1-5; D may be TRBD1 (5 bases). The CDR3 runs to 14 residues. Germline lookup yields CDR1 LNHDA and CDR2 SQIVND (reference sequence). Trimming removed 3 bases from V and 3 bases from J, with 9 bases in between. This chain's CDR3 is CASSMEGFNQPQHF. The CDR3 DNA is TGTGCCAGTAGTATGGAGGGGTTCAATCAGCCCCAGCATTTT.

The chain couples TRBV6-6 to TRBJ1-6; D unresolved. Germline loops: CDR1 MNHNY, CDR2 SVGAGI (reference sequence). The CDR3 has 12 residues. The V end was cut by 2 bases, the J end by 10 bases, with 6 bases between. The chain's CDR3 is CASSYPGSPLHF. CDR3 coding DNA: TGTGCCAGCAGTTACCCAGGCTCACCCCTCCACTTT.

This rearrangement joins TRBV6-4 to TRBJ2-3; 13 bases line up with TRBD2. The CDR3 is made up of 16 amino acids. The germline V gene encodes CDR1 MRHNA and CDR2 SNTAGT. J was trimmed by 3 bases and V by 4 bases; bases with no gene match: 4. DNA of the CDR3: TGTGCCAGCAGTGCACTAGCGGGGGGGCCGACAGATACGCAGTATTTT. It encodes CASSALAGGPTDTQYF.

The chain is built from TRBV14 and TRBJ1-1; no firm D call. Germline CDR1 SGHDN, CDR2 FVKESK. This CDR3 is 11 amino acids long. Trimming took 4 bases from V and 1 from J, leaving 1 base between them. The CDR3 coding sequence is TGTGCCAGCAGCCGGAACACTGAAGCTTTCTTT. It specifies CASSRNTEAFF.

CDR3 sequence reads: CASSRGDQPQHF. As DNA, the CDR3 is TGTGCCAGCAGCCGCGGGGATCAGCCCCAGCATTTT. The rearrangement uses TRBV11-2 and TRBJ1-5; D not resolved. Germline CDR1 and CDR2: SGHAT and FQNNGV. This CDR3 is built from 12 residues. The germline V and J ends were trimmed by 5 bases and 5 bases, with 7 bases remaining between them. The whole variable domain, filled in from reference TRBV11-2 and TRBJ1-5, reads EAGVAQSPRYKIIEKRQSVAFWCNPISGHATLYWYQQILGQGPKLLIQFQNNGVVDDSQLPKDRFSAERLKGVDSTLKIQPAKLEDSAVYLCASSRGDQPQHFGDGTRLSIL.

The CDR3 is CASSLGTVNTGELFF. DNA for the CDR3: TGTGCCAGCAGCTTAGGGACGGTGAACACCGGGGAGCTGTTTTTT. V gene TRBV7-9 combines with J gene TRBJ2-2; D is unclear. CDR1 is SEHNR, CDR2 FQNEAQ, per germline (reference sequence). CDR3 size: 15 residues. Trimming cost V 1 base and J 1 base, with 7 bases left between them.